The source of this T cell receptor (beta chain) is a study of shared clonotypes between healthy human individuals. General observations from the study: Clonotypes that were shared across four donors made up approximately 5% of naive CD4 clonotypes. Sorted-subset samples were not fully sequenced, rarefaction indicated.

Details on this clone: Antigen unknown.

The method was immunoSEQ multiplex PCR; TCRdb's version includes in-frame clones alone and lacks a portion of them. The sample has 550,000 to 700,000 clones, roughly 72% seen once. The V end was cut by 4 bases, the J end by 1 base, with 11 bases between. Germline V gene lookup returns CDR1 SGHRS and CDR2 YFSETQ. This CDR3 has 14 residues. Sequencing was done on a sample of memory CD4+ T cells sorted from blood. Stated subset: CD45RA-negative fraction. The TCR was taken from a young woman in good health. V usage is TRBV5-1 and J usage is TRBJ1-1; the D gene is possibly TRBD1 (6 bases). The CDR3 reads CASSPGQSNTEAFF. As DNA, the CDR3 is TGCGCCAGCAGCCCAGGACAGTCGAACACTGAAGCTTTCTTT.